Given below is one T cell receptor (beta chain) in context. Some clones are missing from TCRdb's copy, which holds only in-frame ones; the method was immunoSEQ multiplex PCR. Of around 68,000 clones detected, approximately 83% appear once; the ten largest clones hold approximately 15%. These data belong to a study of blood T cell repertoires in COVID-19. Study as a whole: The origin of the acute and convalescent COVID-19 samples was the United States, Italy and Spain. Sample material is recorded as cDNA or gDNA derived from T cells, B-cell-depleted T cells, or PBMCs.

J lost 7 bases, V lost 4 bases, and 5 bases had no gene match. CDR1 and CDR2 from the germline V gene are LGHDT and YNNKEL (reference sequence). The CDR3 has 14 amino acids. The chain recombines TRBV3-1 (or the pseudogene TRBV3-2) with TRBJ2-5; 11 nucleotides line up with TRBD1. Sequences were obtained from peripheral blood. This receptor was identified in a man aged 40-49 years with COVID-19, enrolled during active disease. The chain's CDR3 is CASSPDRGQGTQYF. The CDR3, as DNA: TGTGCCAGCAGCCCGGACAGGGGGCAGGGGACCCAGTACTTC.